One and the same sample provided the 25 T cell receptor beta chains below, sequenced in a study of blood T cell repertoires in COVID-19. The assay was immunoSEQ multiplex PCR, and TCRdb's table has in-frame clones only and misses some. The sample comprises 150,000 or so clones, roughly four fifths of which are singletons, and over 10% rests with the top ten. Sequencing was performed on peripheral blood. These TCRs come from a man in his 70s who had recovered from COVID-19.

V and J are TRBV7-2 and TRBJ2-3; D may be TRBD1 (6 bases). Trimming took off 1 base at V and 0 bases at J, with 8 bases between the two ends. The germline V gene encodes CDR1 SGHTA and CDR2 FQGNSA. CDR3 length: 15 amino acids. This CDR3 reads CASSLGGLSTDTQYF. The CDR3 DNA reads as TGTGCCAGCAGCTTAGGGGGGCTCAGCACAGATACGCAGTATTTT.

The V and J genes are TRBV10-3 and TRBJ2-3; possible D gene TRBD2, 5 bases. The CDR3 sequence is 13 residues long. The V and J ends lost 7 bases and 0 bases respectively, with 8 bases between them. Germline V gene sequence: CDR1 ENHRY, CDR2 SYGVKD. The CDR3 loop is CAITAESTDTQYF. The CDR3 DNA sequence: TGTGCCATCACAGCGGAGAGCACAGATACGCAGTATTTT.

The CDR3 DNA is TGTGCCAGCAGCTTAGGCCCGGAGGGGGCGCGGACCGGGGAGCTGTTTTTT. Translated: CASSLGPEGARTGELFF. V and J are TRBV7-9 and TRBJ2-2; tentatively, D is TRBD1 (7 bases). This CDR3 has 17 amino acids. V lost 1 base to trimming and J lost 5 bases, with 17 bases between them. Germline V CDR1 and CDR2: SEHNR, FQNEAQ (reference sequence).

The gene calls are TRBV6-5 and TRBJ1-5, with D hard to call. Germline CDR1 is MNHEY and CDR2 is SVGAGI. The germline V and J ends were trimmed by 2 bases and 3 bases, with 5 bases remaining between them. This CDR3 contains 13 residues. Written as DNA, the CDR3 is TGTGCCAGCAGTTACAGCGACAATCAGCCCCAGCATTTT. Its translation is CASSYSDNQPQHF.

This clone has only a few counts. The chain carries TRBV5-1 and TRBJ1-5; D unclear. The germline gives CDR1 SGHRS, CDR2 YFSETQ. V lost 1 base and J lost 0, with 8 bases in between. The CDR3 is made up of 15 amino acids. CDR3 nucleotides: TGCGCCAGCAGCTTGTACGGAGATAGCAATCAGCCCCAGCATTTT. Protein sequence: CASSLYGDSNQPQHF.

This chain connects TRBV5-1 to TRBJ1-1; possible D gene TRBD1, 6 bases. The CDR3 sequence is 15 residues long. Looked up from germline, CDR1 is SGHRS and CDR2 is YFSETQ. Trimming stripped 6 bases from V and 0 bases from J, with 15 bases between. CDR3 DNA sequence: TGCGCCAGCATAGGTCAGGGGTTTATGAACACTGAAGCTTTCTTT. Protein sequence: CASIGQGFMNTEAFF.

The chain has TRBV6-5 and TRBJ2-3; the D gene is possibly TRBD2 (6 bases). With 10 bases removed from V and 1 base from J, the gap between germline ends came to 18 bases. The CDR3 runs 15 residues. CDR1 MNHEY and CDR2 SVGAGI come from the germline V gene. CDR3 nucleotide sequence: TGTGCCACCCTCCAAAACCTAGCGCGCACAGATACGCAGTATTTT. Translated: CATLQNLARTDTQYF.

The J gene is TRBJ2-1, the V gene TRBV6-6; 11 bases align to TRBD2. The trim removed 5 bases at V and 3 bases at J, leaving 6 bases unmatched. The CDR3 sequence is 16 residues long. Germline V gene lookup returns CDR1 MNHNY and CDR2 SVGAGI (reference sequence). Here the CDR3 reads CASSPTGTSGYNEQFF. In nucleotides, the CDR3 is TGTGCCAGCAGTCCGACCGGGACTAGCGGCTACAATGAGCAGTTCTTC.

The chain carries TRBV19 and TRBJ1-2, with 8 positions matching TRBD1. V lost 6 bases, J lost 5 bases, and 20 bases stayed unmatched. Per germline, CDR1 LNHDA and CDR2 SQIVND (reference sequence). The CDR3 is 18 residues long. In nucleotides, the CDR3 is TGTGCCAGTAGGGATCGCAACCCCCGACCGAGGACAGGGTATGGCTACACCTTC. It codes for CASRDRNPRPRTGYGYTF.

The CDR3 here is CASSQGTSGMYEQYF. DNA for the CDR3: TGTGCCAGCAGCCAGGGAACTAGCGGGATGTACGAGCAGTACTTC. The chain combines TRBV3-1 (or the pseudogene TRBV3-2) with TRBJ2-7, with 10 bases fitting TRBD2. Germline V lookup: CDR1 LGHDT, CDR2 YNNKEL (reference sequence). V dropped 3 bases and J dropped 4; count of bases not matched to a gene: 6. The CDR3 is 15 residues long.

The chain links TRBV9 to TRBJ2-2; possibly TRBD1 for D (6 bases). This CDR3 has 15 amino acids. CDR1 is SGDLS, CDR2 YYNGEE, per germline. V was shortened by 0 bases and J by 6 bases, with 12 bases between the two germline ends. For the CDR3, the DNA is TGTGCCAGCAGCGTAGAGTGGCAGGGGCCCGGGGAGCTGTTTTTT. As protein: CASSVEWQGPGELFF.

This rearrangement joins TRBV6-5 to TRBJ1-4; D possibly corresponds to TRBD1 (6 bases). V lost 7 bases and J 8 bases, leaving 20 bases between the germline ends. Germline V lookup: CDR1 MNHEY, CDR2 SVGAGI. The CDR3 covers 15 residues. CDR3 nucleotide sequence: TGTGCCAGCAACTCCAGGGGTTCGAGGGGAGAAAAACTGTTTTTT. Translation gives CASNSRGSRGEKLFF.

This sequence joins TRBV6-5 and TRBJ1-2, with D uncertain. The CDR3 contains 15 residues. V was shortened by 6 bases and J by 3 bases, with 17 bases between the two germline ends. CDR1 and CDR2 from the germline V gene are MNHEY and SVGAGI. CDR3 sequence reads: CASRNDLLRDYGYTF. The CDR3 bases are TGTGCCAGCAGAAACGACCTCCTGAGGGACTATGGCTACACCTTC.

Only a few counts were recorded for this clone. The V and J genes are TRBV7-9 and TRBJ2-5, with unresolved D. Trimming removed 0 bases at V and 1 base at J, with 9 bases between. The CDR3 runs 15 residues. Germline CDR1 is SEHNR and CDR2 is FQNEAQ (reference sequence). The CDR3 loop is CASSLAGQVQETQYF. The CDR3 nucleotides read TGTGCCAGCAGCTTAGCCGGCCAGGTCCAAGAGACCCAGTACTTC.

This clone came up once. J is TRBJ2-2 and V is TRBV19; maybe TRBD1 (5 bases). This CDR3 is 15 amino acids long. Per the germline V gene, CDR1 is LNHDA and CDR2 is SQIVND (reference sequence). V shed 3 bases and J shed 7 bases, with 15 bases lying between them. CDR3 in amino acids: CASSMMGLQHGELFF. CDR3 nucleotides: TGTGCCAGTAGTATGATGGGGCTCCAACACGGGGAGCTGTTTTTT.

The chain has TRBV2 and TRBJ2-7, with TRBD2 matching 7 bases. The CDR3 is 14 amino acids. The trim removed 9 bases at V and 5 bases at J, leaving 13 bases unmatched. Germline assignment: CDR1 SNHLY and CDR2 FYNNEI. CDR3 in amino acids: CASNGGGRANEQYF. The CDR3 DNA follows: TGTGCCAGTAACGGCGGTGGGAGGGCCAACGAGCAGTACTTC.

CDR3 amino acids: CASSYSSGRPYEQYF. The CDR3 region has the DNA TGTGCCAGCAGTTACTCTTCCGGGAGGCCCTACGAGCAGTACTTC. The chain links TRBV6-5 to TRBJ2-7; 7 bases align to TRBD2. V lost 0 bases, J lost 2 bases, and 4 bases stayed unmatched. Germline assignment: CDR1 MNHEY and CDR2 SVGAGI. This CDR3 has 15 residues.

The chain combines TRBV3-1 (or the pseudogene TRBV3-2) with TRBJ2-3; TRBD2 matches at 7 bases. Germline V gene data show CDR1 as LGHDT and CDR2 as YNNKEL (reference sequence). V lost 4 bases, J lost 13 bases, and 14 bases stayed unmatched. The CDR3 covers 14 residues. CDR3 DNA: TGTGCCAGCAGCCCCTCCCGTAGGCTAGCGGTGGAGTATTTT. It translates to CASSPSRRLAVEYF.

The table lists this clone with a count of one. The chain joins TRBV18 to TRBJ2-2; 9 bases are a match to TRBD1. V was clipped by 3 bases and J by 4 bases; unmatched bases: 6. The CDR3 is 16 amino acids. From germline, CDR1 is KGHSH and CDR2 LQKENI. This chain's CDR3 is CASSPGQGLSTGELFF. CDR3 DNA: TGTGCCAGCTCACCTGGACAGGGGTTGTCCACCGGGGAGCTGTTTTTT.

The rearrangement links TRBV5-1 to TRBJ1-2; the D gene is possibly TRBD1 (5 bases). The CDR3 spans 14 residues. V lost 2 bases, J lost 8 bases, and 16 bases lay in between. The V gene's germline CDR1 is SGHRS and CDR2 YFSETQ. In DNA, the CDR3 is TGCGCCAGCAGCTTAACAGGCGCCCCAGGAGGCTACACCTTC. Amino acids: CASSLTGAPGGYTF.

This clone was observed a handful of times. The V call is TRBV9, the J call TRBJ1-6, with 7 nucleotides matching TRBD1. The junction had 10 bases not matched to a gene; V was cut back by 3 bases and J by 7 bases. Looked up from germline, CDR1 is SGDLS and CDR2 is YYNGEE. This CDR3 has 16 residues. The DNA for the CDR3 is TGTGCCAGCAGCGGTGAGGAGACAGGGATGAATTCACCCCTCCACTTT. Translation gives CASSGEETGMNSPLHF.

This sequence joins TRBV5-1 and TRBJ1-1, with D possibly being TRBD1 (6 bases). The CDR3 has 15 residues. Germline assignment: CDR1 SGHRS and CDR2 YFSETQ. V was trimmed by 4 bases and J by 1 base, leaving 14 bases between them. The CDR3 protein is CASSLRTDTNTEAFF. CDR3 nucleotide sequence: TGCGCCAGCAGCCTCCGGACAGATACGAACACTGAAGCTTTCTTT.

The table lists this clone with a count of one. The genes are TRBV7-2 and TRBJ2-7; 14 bases are shared with TRBD2. From germline, CDR1 is SGHTA and CDR2 FQGNSA. The CDR3 extends over 15 amino acids. The V segment lost 3 bases and the J segment 4 bases; nucleotides outside the gene matches: 2. The CDR3, as DNA: TGTGCCAGCAGCTTGGGACTAGCGGGAGTGTACGAGCAGTACTTC. Translation gives CASSLGLAGVYEQYF.

The J gene is TRBJ2-7, the V gene TRBV7-9; TRBD1 matches at 7 bases. The trim removed 4 bases at V and 6 bases at J, leaving 9 bases unmatched. The CDR3 runs to 14 residues. From germline, CDR1 is SEHNR and CDR2 FQNEAQ (reference sequence). The CDR3 region has the DNA TGTGCCAGCAGCTCAGGGACAGAAACCTCCGAGCAGTACTTC. This encodes CASSSGTETSEQYF.

The V call is TRBV15, the J call TRBJ2-2; 7 bases fit TRBD2. Germline lookup yields CDR1 LNHNV and CDR2 YYDKDF (reference sequence). This CDR3 spans 18 amino acids. V lost 0 bases, J lost 1 base, and 8 bases stayed unmatched. CDR3 nucleotide sequence: TGTGCCACCAGCAGAGAACGTGGGAGGGCCTTGAACACCGGGGAGCTGTTTTTT. Protein sequence: CATSRERGRALNTGELFF.